This T cell receptor (beta chain) emerged from a study of CD8 T cells in ankylosing spondylitis. CDR3 length equals 13 residues. Trimming cost V 4 bases and J 7 bases, with 13 bases left between them. Germline lookup yields CDR1 SEHNR and CDR2 FQNEAQ (reference sequence). This clonotype was counted a few times. Its cognate antigen is unknown. Study-level results: Several of the motif variants were reported before in synovial fluid and blood from reactive arthritis. Ankylosing spondylitis blood appeared to carry a characteristic TCR beta motif of roughly eight highly homologous variants.

TCRdb used MiXCR to reprocess the 5' RACE reads, holding one entry per CDR3 protein. Of around 770,000 distinct CDR3 sequences detected, roughly 20% appear once; the ten largest clones hold around a fifth. The TCR originated in a male donor with ankylosing spondylitis. Source material: blood, either unsorted or a sorted T cell fraction (not recorded which). This rearrangement joins TRBV7-9 to TRBJ2-5; no definite D call. This CDR3 reads CASSYARFGTQYF. The CDR3 region has the DNA TGTGCCAGCAGCTACGCCCGGTTCGGGACCCAGTACTTC.